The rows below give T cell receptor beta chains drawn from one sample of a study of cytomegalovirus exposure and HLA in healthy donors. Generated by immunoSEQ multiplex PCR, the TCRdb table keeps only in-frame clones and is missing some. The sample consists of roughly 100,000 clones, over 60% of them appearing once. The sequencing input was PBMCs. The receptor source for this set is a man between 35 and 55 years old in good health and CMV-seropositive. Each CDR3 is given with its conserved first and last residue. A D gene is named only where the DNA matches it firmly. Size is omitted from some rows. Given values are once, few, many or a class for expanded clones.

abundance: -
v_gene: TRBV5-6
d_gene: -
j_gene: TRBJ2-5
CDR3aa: CASSLAKDSWETQYF
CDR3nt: TGTGCCAGCAGCTTGGCAAAAGACAGTTGGGAGACCCAGTACTTC

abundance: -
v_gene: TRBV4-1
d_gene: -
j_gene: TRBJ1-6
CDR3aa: CASSQDRGETPLHF
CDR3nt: TGCGCCAGCAGCCAAGATAGGGGTGAGACACCCCTCCACTTT

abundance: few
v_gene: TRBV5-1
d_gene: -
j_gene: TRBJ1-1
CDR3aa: CASSSRTANTEAFF
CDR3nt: TGCGCCAGCAGCTCTCGGACAGCGAACACTGAAGCTTTCTTT

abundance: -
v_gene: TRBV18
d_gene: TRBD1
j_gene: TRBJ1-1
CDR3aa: CASSPPTTGRTEAFF
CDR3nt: TGTGCCAGCTCACCACCGACGACAGGGAGGACTGAAGCTTTCTTT

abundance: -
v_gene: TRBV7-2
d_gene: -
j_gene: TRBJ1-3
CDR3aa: CASSLGRYGSGNTIYF
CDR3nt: TGTGCCAGCAGCTTAGGGCGGTATGGGTCTGGAAACACCATATATTTT

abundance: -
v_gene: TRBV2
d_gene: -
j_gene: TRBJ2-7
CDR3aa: CASSEEDYSYEQYF
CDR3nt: TGTGCCAGCAGTGAAGAGGACTACTCATACGAGCAGTACTTC

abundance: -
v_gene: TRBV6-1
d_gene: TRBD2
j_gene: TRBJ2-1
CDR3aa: CASTWTTSGGNEQFF
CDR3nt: TGTGCCAGCACCTGGACAACTAGCGGGGGGAATGAGCAGTTCTTC

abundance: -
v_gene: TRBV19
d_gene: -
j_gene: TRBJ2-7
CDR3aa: CASSIGTDYEQYF
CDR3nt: TGTGCCAGTAGTATAGGGACAGATTACGAGCAGTACTTC

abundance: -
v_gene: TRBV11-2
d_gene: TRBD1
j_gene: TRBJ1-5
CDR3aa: CASSLGTGFYQPQHF
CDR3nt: TGTGCCAGCAGCTTGGGGACAGGGTTTTACCAGCCCCAGCATTTT

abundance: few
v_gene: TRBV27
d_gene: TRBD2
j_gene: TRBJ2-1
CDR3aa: CASSLLGGTSPYNEQFF
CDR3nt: TGTGCCAGCAGTTTACTTGGGGGGACTAGCCCCTACAATGAGCAGTTCTTC

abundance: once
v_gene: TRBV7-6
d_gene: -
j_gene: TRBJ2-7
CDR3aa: CASSLATGLTTYEQYF
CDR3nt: TGTGCCAGCAGCTTAGCGACGGGACTCACCACCTACGAGCAGTACTTC

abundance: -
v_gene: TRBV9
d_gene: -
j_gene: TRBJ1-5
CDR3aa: CASSVSSGSNQPQHF
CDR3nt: TGTGCCAGCAGCGTATCGTCGGGAAGCAATCAGCCCCAGCATTTT

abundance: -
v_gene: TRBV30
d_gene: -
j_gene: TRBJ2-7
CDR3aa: CAWSELGGGREQYF
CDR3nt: TGTGCCTGGAGTGAATTGGGGGGGGGCCGCGAGCAGTACTTC

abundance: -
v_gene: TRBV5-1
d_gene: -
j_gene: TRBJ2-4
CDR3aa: CASSLAGDKNIQYF
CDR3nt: TGCGCCAGCAGCTTGGCAGGGGACAAAAACATTCAGTACTTC

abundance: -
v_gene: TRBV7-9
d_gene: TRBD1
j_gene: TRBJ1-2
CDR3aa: CASSLDPGQAIF
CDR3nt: TGTGCCAGCAGCTTAGATCCTGGACAGGCCATCTTC

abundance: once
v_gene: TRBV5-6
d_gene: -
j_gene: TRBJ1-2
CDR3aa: CASNQRSGQKDNYGYTF
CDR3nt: TGTGCCAGCAACCAGAGATCTGGACAGAAAGATAACTATGGCTACACCTTC

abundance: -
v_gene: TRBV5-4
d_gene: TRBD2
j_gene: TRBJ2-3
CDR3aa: CASTRGGGATDTQYF
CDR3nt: TGTGCCAGCACCCGAGGCGGGGGGGCCACAGATACGCAGTATTTT

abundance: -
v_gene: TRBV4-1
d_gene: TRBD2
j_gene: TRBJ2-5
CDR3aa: CASSPLAGDQETQYF
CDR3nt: TGCGCCAGCAGCCCCCTAGCGGGGGATCAAGAGACCCAGTACTTC

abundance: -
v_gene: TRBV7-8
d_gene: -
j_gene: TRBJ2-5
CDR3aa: CASSSGGRGQETQYF
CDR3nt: TGTGCCAGCAGCTCCGGCGGTCGGGGCCAAGAGACCCAGTACTTC

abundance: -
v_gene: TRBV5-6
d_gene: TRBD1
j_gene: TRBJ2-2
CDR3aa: CASSRTGVVGELFF
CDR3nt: TGTGCCAGCAGCCGAACAGGGGTGGTCGGGGAGCTGTTTTTT

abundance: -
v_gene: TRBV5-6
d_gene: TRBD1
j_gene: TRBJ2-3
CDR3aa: CASSSGGPADTQYF
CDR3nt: TGTGCCAGCAGCTCAGGGGGCCCGGCAGATACGCAGTATTTT

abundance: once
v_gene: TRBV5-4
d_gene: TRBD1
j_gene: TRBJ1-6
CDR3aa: CASSLVVVGTGVSPLHF
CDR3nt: TGTGCCAGCAGCTTGGTAGTGGTAGGGACAGGGGTTTCACCCCTCCACTTT

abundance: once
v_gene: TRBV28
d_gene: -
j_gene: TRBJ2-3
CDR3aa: CASSSLVSDTQYF
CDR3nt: TGTGCCAGCAGTTCCCTAGTCTCAGATACGCAGTATTTT

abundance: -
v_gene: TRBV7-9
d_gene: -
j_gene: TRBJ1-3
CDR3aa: CSSSLNILTGTSGNTIYF
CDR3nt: TGTTCCAGCAGCTTAAATATTTTAACAGGGACCTCTGGAAACACCATATATTTT

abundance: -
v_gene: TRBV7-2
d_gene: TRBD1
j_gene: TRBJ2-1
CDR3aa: CASSPGGNEQFF
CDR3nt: TGTGCCAGCAGCCCAGGGGGCAATGAGCAGTTCTTC

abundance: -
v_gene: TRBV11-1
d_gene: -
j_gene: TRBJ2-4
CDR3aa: CASSLAGGGPGNIQYF
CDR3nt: TGTGCCAGCAGCTTAGCGGGGGGGGGCCCGGGAAACATTCAGTACTTC

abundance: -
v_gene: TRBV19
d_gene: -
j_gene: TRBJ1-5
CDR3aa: CASEPLLRGGQPQHF
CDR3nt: TGTGCCAGTGAGCCTCTTCTAAGGGGTGGGCAGCCCCAGCATTTT

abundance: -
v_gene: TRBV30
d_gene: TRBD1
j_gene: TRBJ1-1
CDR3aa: CAWSTRGRRSEAFF
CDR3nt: TGTGCCTGGAGTACTAGGGGGCGCAGGTCTGAAGCTTTCTTT

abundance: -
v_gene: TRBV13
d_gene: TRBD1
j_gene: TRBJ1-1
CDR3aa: CASSSSGTGNTEAFF
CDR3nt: TGTGCCAGCAGCTCGTCCGGGACAGGGAACACTGAAGCTTTCTTT

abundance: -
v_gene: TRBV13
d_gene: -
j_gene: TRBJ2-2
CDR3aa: CASSIVRKSNTGELFF
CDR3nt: TGTGCCAGCAGCATCGTGCGGAAATCGAACACCGGGGAGCTGTTTTTT

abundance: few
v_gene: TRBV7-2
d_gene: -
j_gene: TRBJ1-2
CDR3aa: CASTAGPHYGYTF
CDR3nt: TGTGCCAGCACGGCAGGGCCTCACTATGGCTACACCTTC

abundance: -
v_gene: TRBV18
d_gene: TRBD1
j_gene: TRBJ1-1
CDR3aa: CASSPGDRVNTEAFF
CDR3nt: TGTGCCAGCTCACCAGGGGACAGGGTGAACACTGAAGCTTTCTTT

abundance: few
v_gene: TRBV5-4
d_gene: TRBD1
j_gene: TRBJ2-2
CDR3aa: CASSSSRQGGTGELFF
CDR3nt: TGTGCCAGCAGCTCGTCAAGACAGGGGGGGACCGGGGAGCTGTTTTTT

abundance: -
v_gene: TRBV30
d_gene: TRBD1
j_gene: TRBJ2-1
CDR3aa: CAWSADSQGVNEQFF
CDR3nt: TGTGCTTGGAGTGCAGACAGCCAGGGGGTCAATGAGCAGTTCTTC

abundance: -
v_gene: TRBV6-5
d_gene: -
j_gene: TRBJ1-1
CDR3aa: CASRDTLGGTEAFF
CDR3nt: TGTGCCAGCAGAGACACCCTCGGGGGCACTGAAGCTTTCTTT

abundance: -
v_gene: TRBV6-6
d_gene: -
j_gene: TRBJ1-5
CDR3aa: CASRSLDGNQPQHF
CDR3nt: TGTGCCAGCAGGAGCCTCGATGGCAATCAGCCCCAGCATTTT

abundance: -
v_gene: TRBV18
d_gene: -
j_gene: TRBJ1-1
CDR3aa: CASSPNRVGTEAFF
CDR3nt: TGTGCCAGCTCACCCAACAGGGTGGGGACTGAAGCTTTCTTT

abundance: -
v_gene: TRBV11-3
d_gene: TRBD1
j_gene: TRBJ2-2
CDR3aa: CASSLTTRTGTGELFF
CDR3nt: TGTGCCAGCAGCCTAACAACCCGGACAGGGACCGGGGAGCTGTTTTTT

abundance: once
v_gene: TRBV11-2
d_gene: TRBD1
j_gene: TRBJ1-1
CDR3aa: CASSHITGTGGTEAFF
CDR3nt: TGTGCCAGCAGCCACATCACCGGGACAGGGGGCACTGAAGCTTTCTTT

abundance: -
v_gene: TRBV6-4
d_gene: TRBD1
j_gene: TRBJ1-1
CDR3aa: CASSSHRYRGGNTEAFF
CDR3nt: TGTGCCAGCAGTTCACACCGGTACAGGGGTGGAAACACTGAAGCTTTCTTT

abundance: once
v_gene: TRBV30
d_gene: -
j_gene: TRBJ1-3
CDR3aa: CAWSGGGRSPIYF
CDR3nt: TGTGCCTGGAGTGGGGGGGGTCGGTCACCCATATATTTT